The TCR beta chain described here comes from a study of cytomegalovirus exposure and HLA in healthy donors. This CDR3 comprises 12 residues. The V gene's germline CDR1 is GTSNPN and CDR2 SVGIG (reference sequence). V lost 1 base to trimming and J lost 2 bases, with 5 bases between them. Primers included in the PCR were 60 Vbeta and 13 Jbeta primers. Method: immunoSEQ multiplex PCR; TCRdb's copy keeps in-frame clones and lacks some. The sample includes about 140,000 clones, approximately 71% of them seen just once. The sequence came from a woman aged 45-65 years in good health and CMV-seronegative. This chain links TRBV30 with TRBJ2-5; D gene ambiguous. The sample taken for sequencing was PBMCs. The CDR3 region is CAWSEQQETQYF. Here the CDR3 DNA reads TGTGCCTGGAGTGAACAGCAAGAGACCCAGTACTTC.